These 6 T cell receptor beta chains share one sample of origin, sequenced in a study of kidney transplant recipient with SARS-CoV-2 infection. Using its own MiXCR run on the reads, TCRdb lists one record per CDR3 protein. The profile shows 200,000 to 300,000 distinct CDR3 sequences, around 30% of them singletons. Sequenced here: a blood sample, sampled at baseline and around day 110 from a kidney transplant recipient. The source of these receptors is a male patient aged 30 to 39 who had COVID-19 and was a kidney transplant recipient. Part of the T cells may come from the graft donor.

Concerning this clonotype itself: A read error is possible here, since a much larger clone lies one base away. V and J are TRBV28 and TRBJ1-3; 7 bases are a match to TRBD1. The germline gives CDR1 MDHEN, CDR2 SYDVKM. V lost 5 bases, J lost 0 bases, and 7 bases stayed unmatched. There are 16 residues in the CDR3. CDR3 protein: CASSPQGQLSGNTIYF. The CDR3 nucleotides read TGTGCCAGCAGTCCCCAGGGACAGCTCTCTGGAAACACCATATATTTT.

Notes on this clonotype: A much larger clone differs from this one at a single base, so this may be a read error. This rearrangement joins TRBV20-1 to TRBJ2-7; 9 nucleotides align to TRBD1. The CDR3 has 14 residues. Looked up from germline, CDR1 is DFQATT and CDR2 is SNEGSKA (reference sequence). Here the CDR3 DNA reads TGCGGTGCTAGAACCGGGACAGGGCCATACGAGCAGTACTTC. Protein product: CGARTGTGPYEQYF.

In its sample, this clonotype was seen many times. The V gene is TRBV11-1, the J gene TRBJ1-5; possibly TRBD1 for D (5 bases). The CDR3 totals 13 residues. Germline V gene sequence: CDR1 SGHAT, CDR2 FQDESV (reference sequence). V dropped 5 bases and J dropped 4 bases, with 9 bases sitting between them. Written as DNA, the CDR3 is TGTGCCAGCAGCCAGACAGCAAATCAGCCCCAGCATTTT. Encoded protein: CASSQTANQPQHF.

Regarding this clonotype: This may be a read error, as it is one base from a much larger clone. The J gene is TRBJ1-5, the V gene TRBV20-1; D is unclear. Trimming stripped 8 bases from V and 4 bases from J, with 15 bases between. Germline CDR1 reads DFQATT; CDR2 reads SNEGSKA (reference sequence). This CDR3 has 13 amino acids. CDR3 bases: TGCAGTACTATCGGAGGATTAAATCAGCCCCAGCATTTT. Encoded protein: CSTIGGLNQPQHF.

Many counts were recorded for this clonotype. The CDR3 nucleotides are TGTGCCAGCAGCCAACAGGGAAACACCATATATTTT. This sequence encodes CASSQQGNTIYF. The chain uses TRBV25-1 and TRBJ1-3; D remains ambiguous. The CDR3 consists of 12 residues. With 6 bases removed from V and 4 bases from J, the gap between germline ends came to 7 bases. CDR1 is MGHDK, CDR2 SYGVNS, per germline. Looking up the rest from reference TRBV25-1 and TRBJ1-3 gives the full variable domain: EADIYQTPRYLVIGTGKKITLECSQTMGHDKMYWYQQDPGMELHLIHYSYGVNSTEKGDLSSESTVSRIRTEHFPLTLESARPSHTSQYLCASSQQGNTIYFGEGSWLTVV.

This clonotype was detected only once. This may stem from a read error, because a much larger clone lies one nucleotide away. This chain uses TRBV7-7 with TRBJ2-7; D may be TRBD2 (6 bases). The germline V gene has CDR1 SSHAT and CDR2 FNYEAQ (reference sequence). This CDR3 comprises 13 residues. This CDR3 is CASSPDSWRVQYF. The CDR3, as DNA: TGTGCTAGCAGCCCGGATAGCTGGAGGGTGCAGTACTTC.